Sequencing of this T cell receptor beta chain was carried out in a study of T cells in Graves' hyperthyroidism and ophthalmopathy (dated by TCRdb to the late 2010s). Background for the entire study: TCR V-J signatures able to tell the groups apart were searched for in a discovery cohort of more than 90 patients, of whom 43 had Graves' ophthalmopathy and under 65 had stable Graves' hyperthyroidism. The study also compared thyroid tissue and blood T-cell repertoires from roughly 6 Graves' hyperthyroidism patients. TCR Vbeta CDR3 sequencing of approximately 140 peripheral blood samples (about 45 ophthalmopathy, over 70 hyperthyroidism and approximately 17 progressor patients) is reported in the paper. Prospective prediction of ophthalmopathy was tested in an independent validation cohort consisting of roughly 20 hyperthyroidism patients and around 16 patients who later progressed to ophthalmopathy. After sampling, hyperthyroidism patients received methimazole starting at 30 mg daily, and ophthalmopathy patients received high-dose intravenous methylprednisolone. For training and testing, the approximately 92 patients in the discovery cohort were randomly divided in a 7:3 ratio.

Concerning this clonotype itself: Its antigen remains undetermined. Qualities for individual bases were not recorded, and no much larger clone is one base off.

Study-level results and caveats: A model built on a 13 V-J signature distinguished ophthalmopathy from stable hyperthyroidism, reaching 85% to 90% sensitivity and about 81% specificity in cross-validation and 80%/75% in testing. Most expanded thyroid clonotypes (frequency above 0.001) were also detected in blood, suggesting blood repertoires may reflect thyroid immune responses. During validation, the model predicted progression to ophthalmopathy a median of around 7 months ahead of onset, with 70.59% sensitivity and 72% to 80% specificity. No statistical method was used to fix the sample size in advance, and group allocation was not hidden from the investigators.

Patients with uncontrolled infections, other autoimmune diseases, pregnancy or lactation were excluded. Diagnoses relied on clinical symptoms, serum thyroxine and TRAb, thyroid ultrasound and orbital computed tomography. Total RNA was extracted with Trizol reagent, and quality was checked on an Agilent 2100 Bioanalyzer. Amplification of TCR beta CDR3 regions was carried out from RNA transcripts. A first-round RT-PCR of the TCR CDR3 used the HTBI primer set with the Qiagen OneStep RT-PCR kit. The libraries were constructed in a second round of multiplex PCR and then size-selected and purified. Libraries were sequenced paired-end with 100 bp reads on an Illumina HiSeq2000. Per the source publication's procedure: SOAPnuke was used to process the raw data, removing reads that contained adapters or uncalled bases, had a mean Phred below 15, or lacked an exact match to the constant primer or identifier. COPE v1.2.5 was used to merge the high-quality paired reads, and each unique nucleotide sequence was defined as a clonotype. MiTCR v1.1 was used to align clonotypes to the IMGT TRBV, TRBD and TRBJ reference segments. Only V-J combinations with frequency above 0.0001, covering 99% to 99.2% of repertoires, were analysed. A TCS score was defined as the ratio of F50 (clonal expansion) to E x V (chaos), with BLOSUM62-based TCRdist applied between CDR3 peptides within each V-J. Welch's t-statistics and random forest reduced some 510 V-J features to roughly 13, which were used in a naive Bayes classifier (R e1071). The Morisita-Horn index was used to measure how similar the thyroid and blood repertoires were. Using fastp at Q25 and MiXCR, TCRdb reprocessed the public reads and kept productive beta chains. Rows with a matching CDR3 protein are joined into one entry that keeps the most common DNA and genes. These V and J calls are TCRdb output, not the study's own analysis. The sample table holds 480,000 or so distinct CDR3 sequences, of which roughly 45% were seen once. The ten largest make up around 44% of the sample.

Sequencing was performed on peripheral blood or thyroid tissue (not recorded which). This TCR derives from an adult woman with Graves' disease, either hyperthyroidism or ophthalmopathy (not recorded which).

Here is the DNA: TGTGCCAGCAAGGGAAACTACGAGCAGTACTTC. Protein translation: CASKGNYEQYF. The chain was built from TRBV12-3 or TRBV12-4 and TRBJ2-7; the D gene remains uncertain. V loses 7 bases of germline sequence and J loses 3 bases, and the interval between the two ends is 7 bases. The CDR3 measures 11 amino acids from cysteine to phenylalanine. The DNA shown is the 33-base CDR3, in frame from base 1.